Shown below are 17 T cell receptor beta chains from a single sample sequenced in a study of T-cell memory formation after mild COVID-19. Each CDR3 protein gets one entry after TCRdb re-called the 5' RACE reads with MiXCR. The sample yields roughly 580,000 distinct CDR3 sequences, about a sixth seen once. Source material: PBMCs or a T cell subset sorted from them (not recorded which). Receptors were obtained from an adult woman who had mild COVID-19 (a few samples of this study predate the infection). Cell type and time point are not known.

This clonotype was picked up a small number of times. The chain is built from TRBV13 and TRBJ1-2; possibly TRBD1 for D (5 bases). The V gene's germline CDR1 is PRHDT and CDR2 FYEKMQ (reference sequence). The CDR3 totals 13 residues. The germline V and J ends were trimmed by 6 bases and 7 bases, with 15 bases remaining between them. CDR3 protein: CASSLTGAAGYTF. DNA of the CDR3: TGTGCCAGCAGTTTAACTGGGGCCGCTGGCTACACCTTC.

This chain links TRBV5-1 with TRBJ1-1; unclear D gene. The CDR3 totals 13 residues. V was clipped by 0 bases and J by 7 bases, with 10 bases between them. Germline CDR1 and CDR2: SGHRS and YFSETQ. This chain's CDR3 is CASSLATSGEAFF. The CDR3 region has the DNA TGCGCCAGCAGCTTGGCCACCTCAGGTGAAGCTTTCTTT.

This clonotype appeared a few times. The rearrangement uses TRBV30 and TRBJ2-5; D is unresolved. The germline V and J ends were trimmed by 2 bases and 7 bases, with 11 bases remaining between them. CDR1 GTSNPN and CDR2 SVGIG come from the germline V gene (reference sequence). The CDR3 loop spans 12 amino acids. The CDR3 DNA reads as TGTGCCTGGAGTCTCATGCGAGTGACCCAGTACTTC. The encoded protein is CAWSLMRVTQYF.

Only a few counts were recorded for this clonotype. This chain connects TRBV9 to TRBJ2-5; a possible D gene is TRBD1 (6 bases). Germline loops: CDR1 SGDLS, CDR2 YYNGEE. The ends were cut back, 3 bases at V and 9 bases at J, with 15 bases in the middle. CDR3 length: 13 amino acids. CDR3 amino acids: CASSASQGSPQYF. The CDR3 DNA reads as TGTGCCAGCAGCGCCTCACAGGGATCCCCCCAGTACTTC.

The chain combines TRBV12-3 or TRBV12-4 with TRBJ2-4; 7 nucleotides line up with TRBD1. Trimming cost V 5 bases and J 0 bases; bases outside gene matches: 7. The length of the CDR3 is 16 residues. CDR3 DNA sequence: TGTGCCAGCAGTGTAGGGACAGATCTAGCCAAAAACATTCAGTACTTC. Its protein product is CASSVGTDLAKNIQYF.

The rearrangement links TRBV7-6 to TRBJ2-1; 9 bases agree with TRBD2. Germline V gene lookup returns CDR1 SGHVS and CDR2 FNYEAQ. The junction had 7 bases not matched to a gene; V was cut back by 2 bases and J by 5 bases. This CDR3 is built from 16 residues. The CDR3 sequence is CASSLTLLAGNNEQFF. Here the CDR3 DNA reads TGTGCCAGCAGCTTAACGTTGCTAGCGGGAAACAATGAGCAGTTCTTC.

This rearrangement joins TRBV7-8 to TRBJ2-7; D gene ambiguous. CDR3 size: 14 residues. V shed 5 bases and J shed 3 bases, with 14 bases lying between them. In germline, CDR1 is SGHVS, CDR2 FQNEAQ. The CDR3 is CASSPRPGFYEQYF. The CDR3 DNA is TGTGCCAGCAGCCCCCGTCCGGGTTTCTACGAGCAGTACTTC.

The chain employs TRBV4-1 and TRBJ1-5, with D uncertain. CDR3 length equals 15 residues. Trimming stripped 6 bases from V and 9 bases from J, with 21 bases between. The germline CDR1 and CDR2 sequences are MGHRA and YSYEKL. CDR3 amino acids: CASSHADRGSGPQHF. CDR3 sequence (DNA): TGCGCCAGCAGTCACGCAGATCGGGGAAGTGGGCCCCAGCATTTT.

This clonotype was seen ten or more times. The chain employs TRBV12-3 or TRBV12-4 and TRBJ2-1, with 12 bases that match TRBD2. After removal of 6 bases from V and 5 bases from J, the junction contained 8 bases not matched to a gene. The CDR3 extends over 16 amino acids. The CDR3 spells CASRPSGGDHNNEQFF. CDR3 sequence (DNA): TGTGCCAGCAGACCTAGCGGGGGGGACCACAACAATGAGCAGTTCTTC.

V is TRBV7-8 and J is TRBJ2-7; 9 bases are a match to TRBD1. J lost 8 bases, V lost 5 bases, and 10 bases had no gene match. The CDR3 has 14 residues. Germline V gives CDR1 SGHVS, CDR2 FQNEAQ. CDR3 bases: TGTGCCAGCAGCACCGGGACAGGGACGGACAAGCAGTACTTC. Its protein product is CASSTGTGTDKQYF.

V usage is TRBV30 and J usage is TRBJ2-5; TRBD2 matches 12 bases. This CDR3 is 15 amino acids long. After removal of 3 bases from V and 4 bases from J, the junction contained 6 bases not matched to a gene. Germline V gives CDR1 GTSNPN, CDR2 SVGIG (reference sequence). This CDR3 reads CAWSEASGGGETQYF. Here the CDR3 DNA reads TGTGCCTGGAGCGAGGCTAGCGGGGGGGGAGAGACCCAGTACTTC.

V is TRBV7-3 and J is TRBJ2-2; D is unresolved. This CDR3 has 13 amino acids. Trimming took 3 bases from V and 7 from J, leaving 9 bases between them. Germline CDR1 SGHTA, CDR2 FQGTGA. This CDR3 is CASSFGANGELFF. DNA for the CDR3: TGTGCCAGCAGCTTCGGAGCGAACGGGGAGCTGTTTTTT.

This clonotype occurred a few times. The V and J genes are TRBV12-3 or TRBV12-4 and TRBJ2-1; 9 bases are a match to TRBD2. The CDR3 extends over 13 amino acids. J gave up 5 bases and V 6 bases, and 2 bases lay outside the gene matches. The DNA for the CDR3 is TGTGCCAGCAGGCGGGGGGGTGACAATGAGCAGTTCTTC. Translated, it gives CASRRGGDNEQFF.

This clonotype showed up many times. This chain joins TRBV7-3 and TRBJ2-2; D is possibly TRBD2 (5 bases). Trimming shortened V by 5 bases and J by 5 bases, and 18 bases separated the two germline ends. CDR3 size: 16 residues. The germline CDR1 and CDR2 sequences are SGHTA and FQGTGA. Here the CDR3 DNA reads TGTGCCAGCAGCCCCAACCCGGGAACCCTGACCGGGGAGCTGTTTTTT. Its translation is CASSPNPGTLTGELFF.

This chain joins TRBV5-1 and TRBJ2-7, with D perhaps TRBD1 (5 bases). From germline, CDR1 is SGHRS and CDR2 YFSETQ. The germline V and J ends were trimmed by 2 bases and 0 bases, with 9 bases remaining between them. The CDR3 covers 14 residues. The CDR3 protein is CASSFSTASYEQYF. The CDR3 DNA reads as TGCGCCAGCAGCTTTTCGACAGCCTCCTACGAGCAGTACTTC.

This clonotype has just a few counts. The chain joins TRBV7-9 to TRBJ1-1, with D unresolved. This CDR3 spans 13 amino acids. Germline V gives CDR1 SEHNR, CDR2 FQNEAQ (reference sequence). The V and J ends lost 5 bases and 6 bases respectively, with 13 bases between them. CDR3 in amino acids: CASSPVRGSEAFF. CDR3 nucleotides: TGTGCCAGCAGCCCGGTTCGGGGTTCTGAAGCTTTCTTT.

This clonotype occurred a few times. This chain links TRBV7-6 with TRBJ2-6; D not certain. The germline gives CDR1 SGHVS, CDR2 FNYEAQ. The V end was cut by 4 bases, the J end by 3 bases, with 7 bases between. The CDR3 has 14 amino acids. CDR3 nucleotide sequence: TGTGCCAGCAGCTCCTGGCGTGGGGCCAACGTCCTGACTTTC. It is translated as CASSSWRGANVLTF.